The 3 T cell receptor beta chains reported below all come from one sample, sequenced in a study of blood T cell repertoires in COVID-19. Profiled with immunoSEQ multiplex PCR; TCRdb holds only in-frame clones, not every one. The sample records 45,000 to 65,000 clones, approximately 91% being singletons. The sequenced sample consisted of peripheral blood. The source is a man between 45 and 60 years old with acute or convalescent COVID-19.

This clone came up once. V is TRBV3-1 (or the pseudogene TRBV3-2) and J is TRBJ2-2; the match to TRBD2 covers 10 bases. The CDR3 has 21 residues. Germline CDR1 and CDR2: LGHDT and YNNKEL (reference sequence). V dropped 1 base and J dropped 8; count of bases not matched to a gene: 22. The CDR3 nucleotides are TGTGCCAGCAGCCAAGGGTTGGTTGTGAAGCTAGCGGGAGAAATTTTGGGGGAGCTGTTTTTT. Amino acid sequence: CASSQGLVVKLAGEILGELFF.

This sequence joins TRBV7-9 and TRBJ1-1; no clear D gene. There are 13 residues in the CDR3. Trimming left V 5 bases short and J 4 bases short, with 11 bases between. Germline-derived CDR1 and CDR2 are SEHNR and FQNEAQ (reference sequence). CDR3 in DNA: TGTGCCAGCAGCCGAGTTGTTTCCACTGAAGCTTTCTTT. Its translation is CASSRVVSTEAFF.

This clone was observed once. The chain has TRBV6-5 and TRBJ1-2; D is possibly TRBD1 (6 bases). Per the germline V gene, CDR1 is MNHEY and CDR2 is SVGAGI. The CDR3 is 15 amino acids. V was cut by 6 bases and J by 1 base, with 15 bases left in between. DNA of the CDR3: TGTGCCAGCAGCCGCGGACAGTTTCATAACTATGGCTACACCTTC. Residues: CASSRGQFHNYGYTF.